This T cell receptor beta chain was recovered during a study of shared clonotypes between healthy human individuals. TCRdb's copy holds only in-frame clones and misses some; the assay was immunoSEQ multiplex PCR. This sample has 2 million or so clones; just under 95% occur once, and the top ten carry 0.9% to 1.4%. CD45RO negativity and positive selection for CCR7 defined naive CD8 cells, a population that excluded terminally differentiated effector memory CD45RA+ cells. Germline CDR1 and CDR2: SGHRS and YFSETQ. The CDR3 consists of 17 residues. V shed 4 bases, J shed 4 bases, and the junction held 11 bases outside the gene matches.

The sequencing sample was made of naive CD8+ T cells sorted from blood. This sequence was found in a man aged 18 to 29 in good health. This chain uses TRBV5-1 with TRBJ1-4; 9 bases line up with TRBD1. CDR3: CASSTGPGTGFNEKLFF. The CDR3 region has the DNA TGCGCCAGCAGCACCGGTCCCGGGACAGGGTTTAATGAAAAACTGTTTTTT.